This entry lists 14 T cell receptor beta chains sequenced from one sample in a study of blood T cell repertoires in COVID-19 (dated by TCRdb to 2020 to 2022). Libraries were made using the immunoSEQ multiplex PCR assay. The table comes from immuneACCESS by way of TCRdb, which keeps in-frame sequences with V and J called. Part of the clones is missing from these tables; in studies checked, under half for an unresolved V gene and the rest for unknown reasons. The sample profile shows 260,000 or so clones; 84% of them were found once. The ten largest make up around 9.2% of the sample. The material sequenced was peripheral blood. These receptors originate from a human donor in a cohort sampled during active COVID-19.

The chain has TRBV28 and TRBJ1-2, with 12 nucleotides matching TRBD1. The CDR3 is made up of 16 amino acids. J gave up 8 bases and V 2 bases, and 9 bases lay outside the gene matches. CDR1 MDHEN and CDR2 SYDVKM come from the germline V gene. The CDR3 loop reads CASSLGPGQGAQGYTF. CDR3 bases: TGTGCCAGCAGTTTAGGTCCGGGACAGGGGGCGCAGGGCTACACCTTC.

CDR3 loop: CASTPRGTYNEQFF. The CDR3, as DNA: TGTGCCAGCACTCCGCGGGGAACCTACAATGAGCAGTTCTTC. The chain has TRBV6-5 and TRBJ2-1, with D possibly matching TRBD2 (6 bases). This CDR3 is 14 amino acids long. Trimming cost V 7 bases and J 2 bases, with 12 bases left between them. Germline V gene data show CDR1 as MNHEY and CDR2 as SVGAGI.

The V call is TRBV6-2 or TRBV6-3, the J call TRBJ2-3; TRBD2 matches 10 bases. CDR3 length: 16 amino acids. Trimming at V came to 2 bases and at J to 0 bases, leaving 2 bases not matched to a gene. Germline assignment: CDR1 MNHEY and CDR2 SVGEGT. The CDR3 protein is CASSYQGLASTDTQYF. CDR3 sequence (DNA): TGTGCCAGCAGTTACCAGGGACTAGCGAGCACAGATACGCAGTATTTT.

V and J are TRBV27 and TRBJ2-7; no clear D. V was clipped by 10 bases and J by 3 bases, with 16 bases between them. CDR3 length: 13 residues. Germline CDR1 MNHEY, CDR2 SMNVEV (reference sequence). CDR3: CATQLRTNYEQYF. For the CDR3, the DNA is TGTGCCACCCAATTACGAACAAACTACGAGCAGTACTTC.

The chain combines TRBV5-1 with TRBJ2-7; TRBD2 matches 7 bases. The germline V gene encodes CDR1 SGHRS and CDR2 YFSETQ. The ends lost 6 bases at V and 6 bases at J; junction bases unmatched: 12. The CDR3 covers 14 residues. The CDR3 loop reads CASKGREGPGEQYF. The CDR3 DNA reads TGCGCCAGCAAAGGGAGGGAGGGCCCGGGCGAGCAGTACTTC.

J is TRBJ2-7 and V is TRBV6-4; 7 positions agree with TRBD1. The CDR3 has 14 residues. The germline CDR1 and CDR2 sequences are MRHNA and SNTAGT. V lost 3 bases to trimming and J lost 2 bases; unmatched junction nucleotides: 4. The CDR3 spells CASSEETGPYEQYF. The CDR3 DNA follows: TGTGCCAGCAGTGAAGAGACAGGGCCCTACGAGCAGTACTTC.

The chain recombines TRBV6-6 with TRBJ1-6; possible D gene TRBD1, 5 bases. CDR3 length equals 16 residues. V was cut by 0 bases and J by 5 bases, with 11 bases left in between. The germline V gene encodes CDR1 MNHNY and CDR2 SVGAGI (reference sequence). CDR3 region: CASSYSQGRNNSPLHF. In nucleotides, the CDR3 is TGTGCCAGCAGTTACTCGCAGGGAAGAAATAATTCACCCCTCCACTTT.

This chain joins TRBV4-3 and TRBJ2-1; TRBD1 might be the D (7 bases). V was shortened by 0 bases and J by 3 bases, with 12 bases between the two germline ends. The CDR3 covers 16 residues. The germline V gene has CDR1 LGHNA and CDR2 YSLEER. The CDR3 loop reads CASSQDPGGHYNEQFF. DNA of the CDR3: TGCGCCAGCAGCCAAGATCCAGGGGGGCACTACAATGAGCAGTTCTTC.

The gene calls are TRBV19 and TRBJ2-7; 11 bases map to TRBD2. Germline CDR1 reads LNHDA; CDR2 reads SQIVND (reference sequence). The junction had 5 bases not matched to a gene; V was cut back by 5 bases and J by 2 bases. This CDR3 has 15 residues. The CDR3 sequence is CASSVRLAGPYEQYF. The CDR3 coding sequence is TGTGCCAGTAGTGTAAGACTAGCGGGGCCCTACGAGCAGTACTTC.

This rearrangement joins TRBV6-2 or TRBV6-3 to TRBJ1-5, with 8 bases fitting TRBD1. Germline CDR1 MNHEY, CDR2 SVGEGT. This CDR3 comprises 15 residues. V lost 6 bases, J lost 2 bases, and 6 bases stayed unmatched. DNA of the CDR3: TGTGCCAGCAGCCGCACAGGGGGTCGCAATCAGCCCCAGCATTTT. Amino acids: CASSRTGGRNQPQHF.

CDR3 loop: CASSRNRYEQYF. The CDR3 nucleotides are TGTGCCAGCAGCCGCAACAGGTACGAGCAGTACTTC. The genes are TRBV6-2 or TRBV6-3 and TRBJ2-7; D might be TRBD1 (5 bases). Germline V gene sequence: CDR1 MNHEY, CDR2 SVGEGT. Between the trimmed V and J ends, which lost 6 bases and 4 bases, there was a span of 10 bases. CDR3 length: 12 amino acids.

The chain recombines TRBV5-1 with TRBJ1-1; a weak D match, TRBD1 (5 bases). The CDR3 is made up of 13 amino acids. V was cut by 5 bases and J by 0 bases, with 8 bases left in between. Germline V gene sequence: CDR1 SGHRS, CDR2 YFSETQ. The CDR3 nucleotides are TGCGCCAGCAGAACAGGATTGAACACTGAAGCTTTCTTT. Protein: CASRTGLNTEAFF.

This chain connects TRBV6-2 or TRBV6-3 to TRBJ2-7; weak D call: TRBD2 (6 bases). The CDR3 consists of 15 residues. CDR1 and CDR2 from the germline V gene are MNHEY and SVGEGT. Deletions cut 2 bases from V and 7 bases from J, with 18 bases between. The CDR3 sequence: CASSYLAGRYGEQYF. CDR3 bases: TGTGCCAGCAGTTACCTGGCGGGGAGATACGGGGAGCAGTACTTC.

The V call is TRBV29-1, the J call TRBJ2-5, with D possibly matching TRBD1 (5 bases). The CDR3 sequence is 13 residues long. V lost 7 bases and J 1 base, leaving 13 bases between the germline ends. Per the germline V gene, CDR1 is SQVTM and CDR2 is ANQGSEA. The CDR3 DNA follows: TGCAGCGCCCCAGCTGACAGCCAAGAGACCCAGTACTTC. It specifies CSAPADSQETQYF.